This entry lists 28 T cell receptor beta chains sequenced from one sample in a study of T cell responses to AZD1222 COVID-19 vaccine. The data were produced by immunoSEQ multiplex PCR, yet TCRdb's version contains in-frame clones alone and is incomplete. The sample consists of around 130,000 clones, roughly 87% of them appearing once. The input for sequencing was peripheral blood, taken on day 0 of AZD1222 vaccination. These receptors originate from an adult in good health.

The V gene is TRBV11-3, the J gene TRBJ2-2; 8 nucleotides agree with TRBD1. CDR3 length: 15 residues. V shed 3 bases and J 2 bases; nucleotides not matched to a gene: 2. CDR1 SGHNT and CDR2 YENEEA come from the germline V gene. The DNA of the CDR3 is TGTGCCAGCAGCTTCCAGGGGGCCAACACCGGGGAGCTGTTTTTT. Its protein is CASSFQGANTGELFF.

The CDR3 DNA follows: TGTGCCAGCAGCCAAGAAGGGACAGCTGCTAATGAAAAACTGTTTTTT. Amino acids: CASSQEGTAANEKLFF. J is TRBJ1-4 and V is TRBV3-1 (or the pseudogene TRBV3-2); 7 nucleotides align to TRBD1. V lost 0 bases, J lost 3 bases, and 4 bases stayed unmatched. In germline, CDR1 is LGHDT, CDR2 YNNKEL (reference sequence). The CDR3 extends over 16 amino acids.

This clone was seen a handful of times. The rearrangement joins TRBV28 to TRBJ2-7; possibly TRBD2 for D (7 bases). CDR3 size: 13 residues. The germline CDR1 and CDR2 sequences are MDHEN and SYDVKM. Trimming pared 3 bases from V and 6 bases from J, leaving 12 bases between. The CDR3 here is CASSLGGPREQYF. For the CDR3, the DNA is TGTGCCAGCAGTTTGGGGGGGCCGCGCGAGCAGTACTTC.

The chain joins TRBV28 to TRBJ2-7; TRBD1 might be the D (6 bases). This CDR3 is built from 12 residues. Germline V CDR1 and CDR2: MDHEN, SYDVKM. Trimming took off 5 bases at V and 2 bases at J, with 7 bases between the two ends. Here the CDR3 reads CASSDRPYEQYF. The CDR3, as DNA: TGTGCCAGCAGTGACAGGCCCTACGAGCAGTACTTC. Full variable domain (rest looked up from reference TRBV28 and TRBJ2-7): DVKVTQSSRYLVKRTGEKVFLECVQDMDHENMFWYRQDPGLGLRLIYFSYDVKMKEKGDIPEGYSVSREKKERFSLILESASTNQTSMYLCASSDRPYEQYFGPGTRLTVT.

This chain joins TRBV7-6 and TRBJ2-2; 8 bases match TRBD2. This CDR3 comprises 17 residues. The V segment lost 5 bases and the J segment 6 bases; nucleotides outside the gene matches: 14. Germline assignment: CDR1 SGHVS and CDR2 FNYEAQ. CDR3 coding DNA: TGTGCCAGCAGCCCTCGGACTAGCCTCTACGCAGCCGGGGAGCTGTTTTTT. Translating gives CASSPRTSLYAAGELFF.

This chain connects TRBV7-2 to TRBJ2-3; no clear D. This CDR3 is built from 14 residues. The germline gives CDR1 SGHTA, CDR2 FQGNSA. V was pared by 6 bases and J by 4 bases, with 14 bases between. The CDR3 here is CASRARVESDTQYF. CDR3 coding DNA: TGTGCCAGCAGAGCCCGAGTTGAATCAGATACGCAGTATTTT.

This chain uses TRBV6-5 with TRBJ2-3; 10 bases agree with TRBD1. V was pared by 2 bases and J by 4 bases, with 3 bases of the junction left unmatched. The CDR3 sequence is 15 residues long. Germline CDR1 MNHEY, CDR2 SVGAGI. CDR3: CASSYGTGAADTQYF. The CDR3 DNA sequence: TGTGCCAGCAGTTACGGGACAGGGGCGGCAGATACGCAGTATTTT.

The chain joins TRBV7-2 to TRBJ1-3; no clear D. Germline V gene sequence: CDR1 SGHTA, CDR2 FQGNSA. V shed 5 bases and J shed 0 bases, with 14 bases lying between them. This CDR3 contains 16 residues. CDR3 DNA: TGTGCCAGCAGCCTCCAGGAGCTTGCCTCTGGAAACACCATATATTTT. Translated, it gives CASSLQELASGNTIYF.

J is TRBJ2-6 and V is TRBV5-6; tentatively, D is TRBD1 (6 bases). Looked up from germline, CDR1 is SGHDT and CDR2 is YYEEEE. V was pared by 0 bases and J by 5 bases, with 18 bases between. The CDR3 runs to 18 residues. The CDR3: CASSLEHNRAGRANVLTF. The CDR3 region has the DNA TGTGCCAGCAGCTTGGAACACAACAGGGCGGGCAGGGCCAACGTCCTGACTTTC.

The chain is built from TRBV24-1 and TRBJ1-5; D remains unclear. Germline values: CDR1 KGHDR, CDR2 SFDVKD. Trimming cost V 3 bases and J 5 bases, with 10 bases left between them. The CDR3 sequence is 14 residues long. CDR3 in DNA: TGTGCCACCAGTGATAGGTTAACTTATCAGCCCCAGCATTTT. Amino acid sequence: CATSDRLTYQPQHF.

The V and J genes are TRBV18 and TRBJ1-2; D might be TRBD1 (5 bases). V dropped 0 bases and J dropped 9 bases, with 11 bases sitting between them. In germline, CDR1 is KGHSH, CDR2 LQKENI. This CDR3 comprises 13 residues. CDR3 sequence reads: CASSPPGGPSYTF. The DNA for the CDR3 is TGTGCCAGCTCACCACCGGGGGGACCGAGCTACACCTTC.

The rearrangement links TRBV4-3 to TRBJ2-7; D is undetermined. This CDR3 is 12 amino acids long. The germline V gene has CDR1 LGHNA and CDR2 YSLEER. Trimming pared 0 bases from V and 6 bases from J, leaving 6 bases between. The CDR3 sequence is CASSQDGSEQYF. The CDR3 DNA reads TGCGCCAGCAGCCAAGACGGTTCCGAGCAGTACTTC.

The J gene is TRBJ1-2, the V gene TRBV2; 9 bases agree with TRBD1. The CDR3 length is 14 residues. The germline V gene has CDR1 SNHLY and CDR2 FYNNEI. V was pared by 7 bases and J by 4 bases, with 7 bases of the junction left unmatched. In DNA, the CDR3 is TGTGCCAGCATTAGGACAGGGGTTACCTATGGCTACACCTTC. Protein: CASIRTGVTYGYTF.

The CDR3 here is CASSPNQESSYEQYF. The DNA of the CDR3 is TGTGCCAGCTCACCTAACCAGGAGAGCTCCTACGAGCAGTACTTC. The chain links TRBV18 to TRBJ2-7; D unresolved. Trimming left V 3 bases short and J 0 bases short, with 12 bases between. Germline lookup yields CDR1 KGHSH and CDR2 LQKENI. The CDR3 totals 15 residues.

V gene TRBV16 combines with J gene TRBJ2-5; the match to TRBD1 covers 9 bases. The germline gives CDR1 KGHSY, CDR2 FQNENV. This CDR3 contains 17 residues. Trimming at V came to 0 bases and at J to 1 base, leaving 6 bases not matched to a gene. CDR3 amino acids: CASSQSSAGQGQETQYF. CDR3 nucleotide sequence: TGTGCCAGCAGCCAATCTTCCGCGGGACAGGGCCAAGAGACCCAGTACTTC. Together with reference TRBV16 and TRBJ2-5, the CDR3 gives the full variable domain: GEEVAQTPKHLVRGEGQKAKLYCAPIKGHSYVFWYQQVLKNEFKFLISFQNENVFDETGMPKERFSAKCLPNSPCSLEIQATKLEDSAVYFCASSQSSAGQGQETQYFGPGTRLLVL.

The rearrangement uses TRBV28 and TRBJ1-2; TRBD1 might be the D (5 bases). V shed 3 bases and J shed 3 bases, with 11 bases lying between them. Per the germline V gene, CDR1 is MDHEN and CDR2 is SYDVKM. This CDR3 is built from 14 residues. The CDR3 sequence: CASSFYRGDYGYTF. For the CDR3, the DNA is TGTGCCAGCAGTTTTTATCGGGGGGACTATGGCTACACCTTC.

The chain combines TRBV27 with TRBJ1-1; TRBD1 matches 10 bases. The V gene end was trimmed by 8 bases and the J gene end by 3 bases; junction bases not matched to a gene: 15. This CDR3 is built from 17 residues. Germline assignment: CDR1 MNHEY and CDR2 SMNVEV (reference sequence). As DNA, the CDR3 is TGTGCCAGCTCCGACAGGGGGCTAATCGAGGTGGACACTGAAGCTTTCTTT. Encoded protein: CASSDRGLIEVDTEAFF.

The J gene is TRBJ1-2, the V gene TRBV4-1, with 12 positions matching TRBD1. This CDR3 has 15 amino acids. Germline loops: CDR1 MGHRA, CDR2 YSYEKL. After removal of 3 bases from V and 9 bases from J, the junction contained 8 bases not matched to a gene. Here the CDR3 reads CASSHGTGGGKSYTF. The CDR3 DNA follows: TGCGCCAGCAGCCATGGGACAGGGGGCGGGAAGAGCTACACCTTC.

V usage is TRBV15 and J usage is TRBJ2-2; D call uncertain. Germline V lookup: CDR1 LNHNV, CDR2 YYDKDF (reference sequence). Trimming pared 0 bases from V and 0 bases from J, leaving 8 bases between. The CDR3 is made up of 16 amino acids. The CDR3: CATSRDTGPNTGELFF. In nucleotides, the CDR3 is TGTGCCACCAGCAGAGATACGGGTCCGAACACCGGGGAGCTGTTTTTT.

This clone was recorded a few times. This sequence joins TRBV28 and TRBJ1-5; D possibly corresponds to TRBD1 (6 bases). Germline loops: CDR1 MDHEN, CDR2 SYDVKM. The CDR3 has 14 amino acids. Trimming shortened V by 5 bases and J by 7 bases, and 15 bases separated the two germline ends. DNA for the CDR3: TGTGCCAGCAGTCTACCAGGGGACCTCCAGCCCCAGCATTTT. Translation gives CASSLPGDLQPQHF.

The V gene is TRBV5-1, the J gene TRBJ1-5, with TRBD1 matching over 7 bases. Germline values: CDR1 SGHRS, CDR2 YFSETQ. There are 15 residues in the CDR3. With V trimmed by 3 bases and J by 0 bases, 3 bases remained unmatched. CDR3 nucleotides: TGCGCCAGCAGCTCAGACAGGGTTAGCAATCAGCCCCAGCATTTT. Protein product: CASSSDRVSNQPQHF.

This chain joins TRBV2 and TRBJ2-5; 9 positions match TRBD2. Germline CDR1 reads SNHLY; CDR2 reads FYNNEI. J lost 3 bases, V lost 4 bases, and 0 bases had no gene match. This CDR3 has 13 residues. The CDR3 protein is CASSGLAEETQYF. In DNA, the CDR3 is TGTGCCAGCAGTGGACTAGCGGAAGAGACCCAGTACTTC. The full variable domain, completed using reference TRBV2 and TRBJ2-5, is EPEVTQTPSHQVTQMGQEVILRCVPISNHLYFYWYRQILGQKVEFLVSFYNNEISEKSEIFDDQFSVERPDGSNFTLKIRSTKLEDSAMYFCASSGLAEETQYFGPGTRLLVL.

This chain joins TRBV15 and TRBJ2-1; 9 bases are shared with TRBD1. After removal of 0 bases from V and 7 bases from J, the junction contained 7 bases not matched to a gene. The CDR3 loop spans 16 amino acids. Germline-derived CDR1 and CDR2 are LNHNV and YYDKDF (reference sequence). CDR3 DNA: TGTGCCACCAGCAGAGAAATTGGACAGGGGAAGAATGAGCAGTTCTTC. Its protein is CATSREIGQGKNEQFF.

The chain combines TRBV6-1 with TRBJ2-7, with D possibly being TRBD2 (6 bases). The CDR3 sequence is 12 residues long. The V and J ends lost 2 bases and 9 bases respectively, with 11 bases between them. CDR1 MNHNS and CDR2 SASEGT come from the germline V gene. CDR3 DNA sequence: TGTGCCAGCAGTGAACTCCAGGGAGGGCAGTACTTC. Translating it yields CASSELQGGQYF.

Written as DNA, the CDR3 is TGTGCCAGCAGCCAGAGAATGGGTCGGGACACCGGGGAGCTGTTTTTT. Its protein is CASSQRMGRDTGELFF. J is TRBJ2-2 and V is TRBV7-2; D gene uncertain. Germline CDR1 and CDR2: SGHTA and FQGNSA. The V gene lost 5 bases and the J gene lost 3 bases, with 16 bases spanning the gap. The CDR3 sequence is 16 residues long.

The chain carries TRBV7-9 and TRBJ1-2; maybe TRBD1 (6 bases). CDR1 and CDR2 (germline): SEHNR, FQNEAQ (reference sequence). The CDR3 has 14 residues. Trimming stripped 5 bases from V and 5 bases from J, with 15 bases between. The CDR3 sequence: CASSHPDSQYGYTF. The CDR3 nucleotides read TGTGCCAGCAGCCACCCGGACAGCCAGTATGGCTACACCTTC.

J is TRBJ1-2 and V is TRBV28; D not certain. This CDR3 has 12 amino acids. V was pared by 6 bases and J by 5 bases, with 10 bases between. In germline, CDR1 is MDHEN, CDR2 SYDVKM. CDR3 amino acids: CASSLEGYGYTF. In DNA, the CDR3 is TGTGCCAGCAGCTTAGAAGGTTATGGCTACACCTTC.

The chain combines TRBV2 with TRBJ2-3; perhaps TRBD1 as D (6 bases). With 8 bases removed from V and 5 bases from J, the gap between germline ends came to 17 bases. The CDR3 is made up of 14 amino acids. The germline gives CDR1 SNHLY, CDR2 FYNNEI. The CDR3 DNA sequence: TGTGCCAGCTGGGGGCAGGGTGGTAGAGATACGCAGTATTTT. Translated, it gives CASWGQGGRDTQYF.